This is a list of T cell receptor beta chains from one sample in a study of human T cells and chemical hapten exposure. TCRdb reprocessed the RACE reads via MiXCR and lists one record per CDR3 protein. The table records 39,000 or so distinct CDR3 sequences, just under 4% of them present only once. The material sequenced was whole blood, taken in connection with sensitization to the hapten diphenylcyclopropenone (DPC). The receptors come from a man in his forties or fifties with alopecia areata. Some clones in this sample may be carry-over from other donors' samples. Each CDR3 is given with its conserved first and last residue. The order of the fields is CDR3 DNA, CDR3 protein, D gene, clone size, J gene, V gene. A D gene is named only where the DNA matches it firmly. Some rows mark clone size as missing; the rest say once, few, many or name a class of expanded clone.

CDR3 DNA: TGCGCCAGCAGTAACACAGGGGATCAGCCCCAGCATTTT
CDR3 protein: CASSNTGDQPQHF
D gene: TRBD1
clone size: many
J gene: TRBJ1-5
V gene: TRBV10-1

CDR3 DNA: TGTGCCAGCAGTTCGACGGTGGGCAATTCACCCCTCCACTTT
CDR3 protein: CASSSTVGNSPLHF
D gene: .
clone size: many
J gene: TRBJ1-6
V gene: TRBV12-3/TRBV12-4

CDR3 DNA: TGTGCCAGCAGCCCGGGGGCCAAAAACATTCAGTACTTC
CDR3 protein: CASSPGAKNIQYF
D gene: .
clone size: many
J gene: TRBJ2-4
V gene: TRBV7-8

CDR3 DNA: TGTGCCAGCAGTTTCAGGTCCGAGACCCAGTACTTC
CDR3 protein: CASSFRSETQYF
D gene: .
clone size: many
J gene: TRBJ2-5
V gene: TRBV6-6

CDR3 DNA: TGCGCCAGCAAACGGTCGCCCAGGGCTAGCGGTAATGAGCAGTTCTTC
CDR3 protein: CASKRSPRASGNEQFF
D gene: TRBD2
clone size: many
J gene: TRBJ2-1
V gene: TRBV5-1

CDR3 DNA: TGTGCCAGCAGCCTCCCGAGGGGGACAGGGGATGGAAACACCATATATTTT
CDR3 protein: CASSLPRGTGDGNTIYF
D gene: TRBD1
clone size: .
J gene: TRBJ1-3
V gene: TRBV12-3/TRBV12-4

CDR3 DNA: TGCGCCAGCAGCTTAGGCCTAGCGGGAGTCTACAATGAGCAGTTCTTC
CDR3 protein: CASSLGLAGVYNEQFF
D gene: TRBD2
clone size: .
J gene: TRBJ2-1
V gene: TRBV5-1

CDR3 DNA: TGTGCCAGTATTCGGAGTGGGAAACAGGGAAACTATGGCTACACCTTC
CDR3 protein: CASIRSGKQGNYGYTF
D gene: .
clone size: many
J gene: TRBJ1-2
V gene: TRBV19

CDR3 DNA: TGCAGCGTTGAGGATGGGGCGGGTAACACCTTC
CDR3 protein: CSVEDGAGNTF
D gene: .
clone size: many
J gene: TRBJ1-2
V gene: TRBV29-1

CDR3 DNA: TGCGCCAGCAGTGAGTCAGGGGGAAGCAATCAGCCCCAGCATTTT
CDR3 protein: CASSESGGSNQPQHF
D gene: .
clone size: many
J gene: TRBJ1-5
V gene: TRBV10-2

CDR3 DNA: TGTGCCAGCAGTGTGACACTCCGGCATGAAAAACTGTTTTTT
CDR3 protein: CASSVTLRHEKLFF
D gene: .
clone size: many
J gene: TRBJ1-4
V gene: TRBV28

CDR3 DNA: TGTGCCAGCAGTTTACCTCGTGGGTCCGCCAATGAGCAGTTCTTC
CDR3 protein: CASSLPRGSANEQFF
D gene: .
clone size: many
J gene: TRBJ2-1
V gene: TRBV12-3/TRBV12-4

CDR3 DNA: TGCGCCAGCAGCTCCGGACAGGGGTTGGAGACCCAGTACTTC
CDR3 protein: CASSSGQGLETQYF
D gene: TRBD1
clone size: many
J gene: TRBJ2-5
V gene: TRBV5-1

CDR3 DNA: TGTGCCAGCAGTTTTATCGGGGAGCTGTTTTTT
CDR3 protein: CASSFIGELFF
D gene: .
clone size: many
J gene: TRBJ2-2
V gene: TRBV28

CDR3 DNA: TGCAGCGTGATGGGCCTCCAAGAGACCCAGTACTTC
CDR3 protein: CSVMGLQETQYF
D gene: .
clone size: many
J gene: TRBJ2-5
V gene: TRBV29-1

CDR3 DNA: TGCAGTGCTAGAGAAACAGATACGCAGTATTTT
CDR3 protein: CSARETDTQYF
D gene: .
clone size: many
J gene: TRBJ2-3
V gene: TRBV20-1

CDR3 DNA: TGTGCCAGCAGTGGGGCACGGAATAATTCACCCCTCCACTTT
CDR3 protein: CASSGARNNSPLHF
D gene: .
clone size: many
J gene: TRBJ1-6
V gene: TRBV2

CDR3 DNA: TGTGCCAGCAGTTACCCGTCAGAGCCAGATACGCAGTATTTT
CDR3 protein: CASSYPSEPDTQYF
D gene: .
clone size: many
J gene: TRBJ2-3
V gene: TRBV6-6

CDR3 DNA: TGCAGTCTTACCCGGGGTGGCGAGCAGTACTTC
CDR3 protein: CSLTRGGEQYF
D gene: .
clone size: many
J gene: TRBJ2-7
V gene: TRBV20-1

CDR3 DNA: TGTGCCAGCAGCCAAGCCACCGGGGAGCTGTTTTTT
CDR3 protein: CASSQATGELFF
D gene: .
clone size: many
J gene: TRBJ2-2
V gene: TRBV3-1

CDR3 DNA: TGTGCCAGCAGAAAAGCGGGAGGACTCTCCTACGAGCAGTACTTC
CDR3 protein: CASRKAGGLSYEQYF
D gene: TRBD2
clone size: many
J gene: TRBJ2-7
V gene: TRBV6-2/TRBV6-3

CDR3 DNA: TGTGCCAGCAGCTTAGCGCTAGCGGGCCTTTCCTACGAGCAGTACTTC
CDR3 protein: CASSLALAGLSYEQYF
D gene: TRBD2
clone size: many
J gene: TRBJ2-7
V gene: TRBV7-9

CDR3 DNA: TGTGCCATTCGGATAAACCCGGGACAGGGAGCGGATACGCAGTATTTT
CDR3 protein: CAIRINPGQGADTQYF
D gene: TRBD1
clone size: many
J gene: TRBJ2-3
V gene: TRBV10-3

CDR3 DNA: TGTGCCAGCAGTTGGGGTCAGAACACTGAAGCTTTCTTT
CDR3 protein: CASSWGQNTEAFF
D gene: .
clone size: many
J gene: TRBJ1-1
V gene: TRBV11-2

CDR3 DNA: TGCGCCAGCAGCCCGATCGGGACGGCATATAATTCACCCCTCCACTTT
CDR3 protein: CASSPIGTAYNSPLHF
D gene: .
clone size: many
J gene: TRBJ1-6
V gene: TRBV5-1

CDR3 DNA: TGCGCCAGCAGCTTGTGGGGTAACATTCAGTACTTC
CDR3 protein: CASSLWGNIQYF
D gene: .
clone size: few
J gene: TRBJ2-4
V gene: TRBV5-1

CDR3 DNA: TGCAGCGTTGGAGGGGTCTCCTACAATGAGCAGTTCTTC
CDR3 protein: CSVGGVSYNEQFF
D gene: .
clone size: many
J gene: TRBJ2-1
V gene: TRBV29-1

CDR3 DNA: TGTGCCAGCAGCCCTAAGCGGGAGAACACCGGGGAGCTGTTTTTT
CDR3 protein: CASSPKRENTGELFF
D gene: TRBD2
clone size: few
J gene: TRBJ2-2
V gene: TRBV5-4

CDR3 DNA: TGCGCCAGCAGCCAAGATCCTAGCTCAGATACGCAGTATTTT
CDR3 protein: CASSQDPSSDTQYF
D gene: .
clone size: many
J gene: TRBJ2-3
V gene: TRBV4-3

CDR3 DNA: TGTGCCAGCAGCTTAGTACTAGGGGGGTCCGGGGCCAACGTCCTGACTTTC
CDR3 protein: CASSLVLGGSGANVLTF
D gene: .
clone size: few
J gene: TRBJ2-6
V gene: TRBV7-6

CDR3 DNA: TGTGCCAGCAGCGTAGAGTACCTAGGGCTAGCGGGAGTTGAGCGCACAGATACGCAGTATTTT
CDR3 protein: CASSVEYLGLAGVERTDTQYF
D gene: TRBD2
clone size: many
J gene: TRBJ2-3
V gene: TRBV9

CDR3 DNA: TGTGCCAGCAGCCGGACAGGCAGAAGTGGCGAGCAGTACTTC
CDR3 protein: CASSRTGRSGEQYF
D gene: TRBD1
clone size: many
J gene: TRBJ2-7
V gene: TRBV6-5

CDR3 DNA: TGTGCCAGCAGCGTATGGACAGGGGGGACAGATACGCAGTATTTT
CDR3 protein: CASSVWTGGTDTQYF
D gene: TRBD1
clone size: many
J gene: TRBJ2-3
V gene: TRBV9

CDR3 DNA: TGTGCCACCAGTGCCCCACAGGGGGGTTGGGATACGCAGTATTTT
CDR3 protein: CATSAPQGGWDTQYF
D gene: TRBD1
clone size: many
J gene: TRBJ2-3
V gene: TRBV24-1

CDR3 DNA: TGTGCCACCGACCCAGGGGGCTCTCAGCCCCAGCATTTT
CDR3 protein: CATDPGGSQPQHF
D gene: TRBD1
clone size: many
J gene: TRBJ1-5
V gene: TRBV6-2/TRBV6-3

CDR3 DNA: TGTGCCAGCACCTTTAGCTCCTATAATTCACCCCTCCACTTT
CDR3 protein: CASTFSSYNSPLHF
D gene: .
clone size: .
J gene: TRBJ1-6
V gene: TRBV5-6

CDR3 DNA: TGCGCCAGCAGTCCAGGGGGCGGCCAAGAGACCCAGTACTTC
CDR3 protein: CASSPGGGQETQYF
D gene: TRBD1
clone size: many
J gene: TRBJ2-5
V gene: TRBV5-1

CDR3 DNA: TGCGCCAGCAGCTGGGGACAGGAACAAGAGACCCAGTACTTC
CDR3 protein: CASSWGQEQETQYF
D gene: TRBD1
clone size: many
J gene: TRBJ2-5
V gene: TRBV5-1

CDR3 DNA: TGTGCCAGCAGTTACTCCCCTAGGCCCACTGAAGCTTTCTTT
CDR3 protein: CASSYSPRPTEAFF
D gene: .
clone size: many
J gene: TRBJ1-1
V gene: TRBV6-5

CDR3 DNA: TGTGCCAGCAGCCACTCTGGGGCCAACGTCCTGACTTTC
CDR3 protein: CASSHSGANVLTF
D gene: .
clone size: many
J gene: TRBJ2-6
V gene: TRBV12-3/TRBV12-4

CDR3 DNA: TGTGCCAGCAGACGGACAGGCAGTAACTATGGCTACACCTTC
CDR3 protein: CASRRTGSNYGYTF
D gene: TRBD1
clone size: many
J gene: TRBJ1-2
V gene: TRBV27

CDR3 DNA: TGTGCCAGCAGTTTATTGGGGCTAGCGGGAGGGCCTGGACAGTTCTTC
CDR3 protein: CASSLLGLAGGPGQFF
D gene: TRBD2
clone size: .
J gene: TRBJ2-1
V gene: TRBV28

CDR3 DNA: TGCGCCAGCAGCTCCTCTGGCGTTCAGTACTTC
CDR3 protein: CASSSSGVQYF
D gene: .
clone size: many
J gene: TRBJ2-4
V gene: TRBV5-1

CDR3 DNA: TGTGCCAGCAGCTTAGTCTCAGGGCCCGCCGGAGACTATGGCTACACCTTC
CDR3 protein: CASSLVSGPAGDYGYTF
D gene: .
clone size: many
J gene: TRBJ1-2
V gene: TRBV11-3

CDR3 DNA: TGTGCCAGCAGTTCGCCGGGACAGTACCAAGAGACCCAGTACTTC
CDR3 protein: CASSSPGQYQETQYF
D gene: TRBD1
clone size: many
J gene: TRBJ2-5
V gene: TRBV6-2/TRBV6-3

CDR3 DNA: TGTGCCAGCAGTTTACAGACCAACACTGAAGCTTTCTTT
CDR3 protein: CASSLQTNTEAFF
D gene: .
clone size: many
J gene: TRBJ1-1
V gene: TRBV27

CDR3 DNA: TGTGCCAGCAGCTTAACGACAGGGGTTGGCTACACCTTC
CDR3 protein: CASSLTTGVGYTF
D gene: TRBD1
clone size: many
J gene: TRBJ1-2
V gene: TRBV7-3

CDR3 DNA: TGTGCCAGCAGTTTAATCAGCATACCGCCCAGCTTC
CDR3 protein: CASSLISIPPSF
D gene: .
clone size: few
J gene: TRBJ1-2
V gene: TRBV28

CDR3 DNA: TGCAGTGCTAGAGATGAATTGAGTGGAGTCAACACCGGGGAGCTGTTTTTT
CDR3 protein: CSARDELSGVNTGELFF
D gene: .
clone size: many
J gene: TRBJ2-2
V gene: TRBV20-1

CDR3 DNA: TGTGCCAGCAGCCCACGGCTAGCTATGAACACTGAAGCTTTCTTT
CDR3 protein: CASSPRLAMNTEAFF
D gene: .
clone size: few
J gene: TRBJ1-1
V gene: TRBV9

CDR3 DNA: TGTGCCAGCAGCTCCGACCCGAACACTGAAGCTTTCTTT
CDR3 protein: CASSSDPNTEAFF
D gene: .
clone size: many
J gene: TRBJ1-1
V gene: TRBV11-2

CDR3 DNA: TGTGCCAGCAGACTAGCGGGGGTAAGCTCCTACGAGCAGTACTTC
CDR3 protein: CASRLAGVSSYEQYF
D gene: TRBD2
clone size: .
J gene: TRBJ2-7
V gene: TRBV13

CDR3 DNA: TGTGCCAGCAGCTGGGACAGAGACTCCTACGAGCAGTACTTC
CDR3 protein: CASSWDRDSYEQYF
D gene: TRBD1
clone size: many
J gene: TRBJ2-7
V gene: TRBV7-9

CDR3 DNA: TGTGCCTGGAGTGGCGGGGCAAATAATGAAAAACTGTTTTTT
CDR3 protein: CAWSGGANNEKLFF
D gene: .
clone size: few
J gene: TRBJ1-4
V gene: TRBV30

CDR3 DNA: TGTGCCACCACAGGGGCGGACAATCAGCCCCAGCATTTT
CDR3 protein: CATTGADNQPQHF
D gene: TRBD1
clone size: many
J gene: TRBJ1-5
V gene: TRBV10-3

CDR3 DNA: TGTGCCAGCAGGTTCGGACTCCTTAACTATGGCTACACCTTC
CDR3 protein: CASRFGLLNYGYTF
D gene: .
clone size: many
J gene: TRBJ1-2
V gene: TRBV28

CDR3 DNA: TGTGCCAGCAGTTACGGCTGGATGGAGGTCTACGAGCAGTACTTC
CDR3 protein: CASSYGWMEVYEQYF
D gene: .
clone size: few
J gene: TRBJ2-7
V gene: TRBV6-2/TRBV6-3

CDR3 DNA: TGCGCCAGCAGCTTCGGGGGAACAGGGGGGGAGACCCAGTACTTC
CDR3 protein: CASSFGGTGGETQYF
D gene: TRBD1
clone size: many
J gene: TRBJ2-5
V gene: TRBV5-1

CDR3 DNA: TGCAGTGCTAGGGGGGGGGCCCGGAGCACAGATACGCAGTATTTT
CDR3 protein: CSARGGARSTDTQYF
D gene: .
clone size: many
J gene: TRBJ2-3
V gene: TRBV20-1